This T cell receptor (beta chain) was recovered during a study of CD8 T cells in ankylosing spondylitis. TCRdb used MiXCR to reprocess the 5' RACE reads, holding one entry per CDR3 protein. The sample carries about 150,000 distinct CDR3 sequences, 5.5% to 7.5% recorded once. This clonotype occurred many times. This TCR came from a female donor with ankylosing spondylitis or in good health (not recorded which). Sequencing input: blood, either unsorted or a sorted T cell fraction (not recorded which).

The DNA of the CDR3 is TGCGCCAGCAGCTTTAGACTCGGGACAGGGGTAGACGAGCAGTACTTC. Protein: CASSFRLGTGVDEQYF. The V call is TRBV5-1, the J call TRBJ2-7, with TRBD1 matching over 10 bases. V lost 2 bases to trimming and J lost 5 bases; unmatched junction nucleotides: 10. This CDR3 has 16 residues. In germline, CDR1 is SGHRS, CDR2 YFSETQ.